Listed here are 11 T cell receptor beta chains from one sample, sequenced in a study of T cells after yellow fever vaccination. TCRdb fed the 5' RACE reads into MiXCR, producing one record per CDR3 protein. The sample lists some 220,000 distinct CDR3 sequences; roughly 3% were seen once. The sequencing here drew on CD4+ T cells sorted from PBMCs, taken 10 days after the yellow fever booster vaccination. The receptors here all came from a man aged 18 to 29 who received the YFV17D yellow fever vaccine.

The rearrangement joins TRBV5-8 to TRBJ2-5; D may be TRBD2 (6 bases). V was shortened by 0 bases and J by 4 bases, with 19 bases between the two germline ends. The CDR3 is 17 residues long. In germline, CDR1 is SGHTS, CDR2 YDEGEE. The CDR3, as DNA: TGTGCCAGCAGCTTGGCGATCCAGGGAGGCTTAAGAGAGACCCAGTACTTC. It encodes CASSLAIQGGLRETQYF.

Ten or more counts support this clonotype. The CDR3 DNA reads as TGTGCCAGCAGTTTAGCGCGGGGTCGAGGGGGCGCGGGCACGACAGATACGCAGTATTTT. It specifies CASSLARGRGGAGTTDTQYF. The chain links TRBV12-3 or TRBV12-4 to TRBJ2-3, with D possibly TRBD1 on 7 matching bases. Trimming removed 0 bases from V and 3 bases from J, with 25 bases in between. The CDR3 has 20 residues.

This clonotype was seen only a few times. The chain links TRBV12-3 or TRBV12-4 to TRBJ2-7; no clear D gene. Trimming cost V 3 bases and J 3 bases, with 12 bases left between them. The CDR3 consists of 14 residues. The CDR3 region is CASSFGPSDYEQYF. CDR3 nucleotide sequence: TGTGCCAGCAGTTTTGGACCGAGCGACTACGAGCAGTACTTC.

The chain is built from TRBV20-1 and TRBJ2-3; TRBD1 or TRBD2 may be the D gene (5 bases each). This CDR3 spans 12 amino acids. The germline V gene has CDR1 DFQATT and CDR2 SNEGSKA (reference sequence). V shed 5 bases and J shed 2 bases, with 8 bases lying between them. DNA of the CDR3: TGCAGTGCTCGGGGACCCACAGATACGCAGTATTTT. Its translation: CSARGPTDTQYF.

This clonotype came up a few times. The chain links TRBV18 to TRBJ2-3; maybe TRBD1 (6 bases). Per germline, CDR1 KGHSH and CDR2 LQKENI. This CDR3 has 13 amino acids. Trimming cost V 2 bases and J 7 bases, with 10 bases left between them. The CDR3 DNA sequence: TGTGCCAGCTCACCAGGGGGCGAACATACGCAGTATTTT. It yields the protein CASSPGGEHTQYF.

There are a few counts of this clonotype. This chain links TRBV18 with TRBJ1-6; TRBD1 matches at 9 bases. Germline CDR1 reads KGHSH; CDR2 reads LQKENI. The ends lost 8 bases at V and 5 bases at J; junction bases unmatched: 7. The CDR3 has 15 residues. The CDR3 is CASVYTGGDNSPLHF. CDR3 sequence (DNA): TGTGCCAGCGTATATACAGGGGGCGATAATTCACCCCTCCACTTT.

The V and J genes are TRBV7-9 and TRBJ2-7; 10 bases match TRBD2. This CDR3 is built from 18 residues. V lost 5 bases to trimming and J lost 0 bases; unmatched junction nucleotides: 13. Germline values: CDR1 SEHNR, CDR2 FQNEAQ (reference sequence). This chain's CDR3 is CASSLGRSGGASSYEQYF. CDR3 sequence (DNA): TGTGCCAGCAGCCTAGGAAGGAGCGGGGGGGCCAGCTCCTACGAGCAGTACTTC. The whole variable domain, remainder taken from reference TRBV7-9 and TRBJ2-7, is DTGVSQNPRHKITKRGQNVTFRCDPISEHNRLYWYRQTLGQGPEFLTYFQNEAQLEKSRLLSDRFSAERPKGSFSTLEIQRTEQGDSAMYLCASSLGRSGGASSYEQYFGPGTRLTVT.

Many counts were recorded for this clonotype. The V gene is TRBV6-4, the J gene TRBJ2-1; 12 bases map to TRBD2. Germline CDR1 is MRHNA and CDR2 is SNTAGT. J lost 8 bases, V lost 6 bases, and 8 bases had no gene match. This CDR3 region has 15 residues. CDR3 nucleotide sequence: TGTGCCAGCAGCCCCAGACTAGCGGGGGTGTATGAGCAGTTCTTC. It specifies CASSPRLAGVYEQFF.

In its sample, this clonotype was seen a few times. The CDR3 DNA is TGTGCCAGCACCGATGAACCGGGACGCCGGGGCTACGAGCAGTACTTC. It specifies CASTDEPGRRGYEQYF. This rearrangement joins TRBV5-5 to TRBJ2-7; the D call may be TRBD1 or TRBD2 (5 bases each). The CDR3 consists of 16 residues. CDR1 is SGHKS and CDR2 is YYEKEE in the germline V gene (reference sequence). Trimming took off 6 bases at V and 3 bases at J, with 22 bases between the two ends.

Ten or more counts support this clonotype. V gene TRBV5-6 combines with J gene TRBJ2-7; D uncertain. Germline CDR1 is SGHDT and CDR2 is YYEEEE. Trimming removed 0 bases from V and 2 bases from J, with 6 bases in between. The length of the CDR3 is 13 residues. The CDR3 DNA reads as TGTGCCAGCAGCTTGGAGAGCCCCTACGAGCAGTACGTC. It specifies CASSLESPYEQYV.

Only a few counts were recorded for this clonotype. The chain employs TRBV19 and TRBJ2-1; TRBD1 is a possible D gene (5 bases). This CDR3 has 14 amino acids. Germline CDR1 LNHDA, CDR2 SQIVND (reference sequence). V was cut by 2 bases and J by 6 bases, with 11 bases left in between. The CDR3 reads CASSITGTSNEQFF. The CDR3 nucleotides are TGTGCCAGTAGTATAACAGGAACGAGCAATGAGCAGTTCTTC.